This T cell receptor (beta chain) was found in a study of T cell responses to AZD1222 COVID-19 vaccine. Findings and limits, study-wide: Unmutated variant regions reportedly attract nearly half of all spike-specific TCRs. The study found Spike-specific TCR breadth and depth rose after two AZD1222 doses. The study sampled repertoires only after the peak T cell response.

TCRdb's copy holds only in-frame clones and misses some; the assay was immunoSEQ multiplex PCR. Here the sample spans about 160,000 clones, about 88% being singletons. Worth noting for this clone: No antigen is known for it.

Germline CDR1 reads MDHEN; CDR2 reads SYDVKM. V dropped 7 bases and J dropped 8; count of bases not matched to a gene: 16. This CDR3 is 16 amino acids long. This receptor was taken from an adult in good health. The V call is TRBV28, the J call TRBJ2-1; 8 bases align to TRBD1. Sample: peripheral blood, taken on day 0 of AZD1222 vaccination. This CDR3 reads CASTITRGQGGDEQFF. The CDR3, as DNA: TGTGCCAGCACCATCACACGCGGACAGGGTGGAGATGAGCAGTTCTTC.